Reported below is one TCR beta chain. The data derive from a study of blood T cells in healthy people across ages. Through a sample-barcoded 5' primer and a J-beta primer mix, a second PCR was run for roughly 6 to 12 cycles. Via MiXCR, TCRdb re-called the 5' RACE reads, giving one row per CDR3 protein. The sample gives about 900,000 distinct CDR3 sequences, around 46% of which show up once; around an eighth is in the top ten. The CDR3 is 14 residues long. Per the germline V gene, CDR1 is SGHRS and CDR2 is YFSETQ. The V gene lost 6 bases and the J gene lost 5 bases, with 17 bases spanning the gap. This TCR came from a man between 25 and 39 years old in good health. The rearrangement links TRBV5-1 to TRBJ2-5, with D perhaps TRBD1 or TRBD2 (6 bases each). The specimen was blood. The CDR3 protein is CASTGGGGIETQYF. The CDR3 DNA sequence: TGCGCCAGCACCGGAGGAGGGGGGATCGAGACCCAGTACTTC.